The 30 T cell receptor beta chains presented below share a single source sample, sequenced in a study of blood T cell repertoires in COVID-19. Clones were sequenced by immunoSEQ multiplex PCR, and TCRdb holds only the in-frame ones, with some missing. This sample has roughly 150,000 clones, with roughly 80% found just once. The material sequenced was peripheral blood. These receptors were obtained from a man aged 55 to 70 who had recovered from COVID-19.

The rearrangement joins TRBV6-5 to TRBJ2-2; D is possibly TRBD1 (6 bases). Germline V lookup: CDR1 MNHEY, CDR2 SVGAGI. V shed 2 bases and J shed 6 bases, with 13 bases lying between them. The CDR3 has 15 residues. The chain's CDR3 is CASSYSVRGSGELFF. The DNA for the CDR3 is TGTGCCAGCAGTTACAGTGTAAGGGGGTCCGGGGAGCTGTTTTTT.

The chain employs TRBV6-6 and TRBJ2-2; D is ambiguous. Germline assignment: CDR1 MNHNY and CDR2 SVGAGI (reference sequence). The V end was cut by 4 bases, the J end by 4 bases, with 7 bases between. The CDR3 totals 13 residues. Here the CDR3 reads CASSLRSTGELFF. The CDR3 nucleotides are TGTGCCAGCAGTTTAAGGAGCACCGGGGAGCTGTTTTTT.

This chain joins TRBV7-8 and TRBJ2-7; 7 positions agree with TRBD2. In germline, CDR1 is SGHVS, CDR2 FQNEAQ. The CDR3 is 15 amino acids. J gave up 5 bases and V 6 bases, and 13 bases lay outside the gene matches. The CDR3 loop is CASSPRGGRYDEQYF. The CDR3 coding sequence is TGTGCCAGCAGTCCACGGGGCGGGAGATACGACGAGCAGTACTTC.

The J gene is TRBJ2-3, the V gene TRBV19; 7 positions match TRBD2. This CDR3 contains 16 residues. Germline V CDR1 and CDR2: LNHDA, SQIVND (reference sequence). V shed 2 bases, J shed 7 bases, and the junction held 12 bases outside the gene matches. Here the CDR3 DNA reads TGTGCCAGTAGTATATCGGCGGGGGAGGCGGCACATACGCAGTATTTT. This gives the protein CASSISAGEAAHTQYF.

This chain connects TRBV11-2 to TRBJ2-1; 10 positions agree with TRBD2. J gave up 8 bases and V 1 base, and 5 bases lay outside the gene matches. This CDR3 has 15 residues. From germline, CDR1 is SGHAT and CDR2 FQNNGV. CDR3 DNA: TGTGCCAGCAGCTTAGCTCTAGCGGGAGTAGATGAGCAGTTCTTC. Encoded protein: CASSLALAGVDEQFF.

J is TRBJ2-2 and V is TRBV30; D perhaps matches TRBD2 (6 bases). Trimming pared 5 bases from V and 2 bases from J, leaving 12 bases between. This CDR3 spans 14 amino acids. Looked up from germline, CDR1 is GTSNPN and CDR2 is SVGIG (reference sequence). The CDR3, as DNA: TGTGCCTGGGGACGGGAGAGAAACACCGGGGAGCTGTTTTTT. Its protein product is CAWGRERNTGELFF.

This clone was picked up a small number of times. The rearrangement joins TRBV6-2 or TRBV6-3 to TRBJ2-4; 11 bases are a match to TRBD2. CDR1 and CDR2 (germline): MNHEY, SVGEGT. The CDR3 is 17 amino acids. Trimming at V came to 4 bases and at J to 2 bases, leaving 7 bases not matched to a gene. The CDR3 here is CASSSSGLADTKNIQYF. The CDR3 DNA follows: TGTGCCAGCAGTTCCTCGGGACTAGCGGACACCAAAAACATTCAGTACTTC.

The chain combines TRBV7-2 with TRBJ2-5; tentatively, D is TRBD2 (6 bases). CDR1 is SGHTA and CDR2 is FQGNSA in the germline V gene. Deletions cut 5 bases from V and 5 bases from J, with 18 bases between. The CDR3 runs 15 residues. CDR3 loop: CASSVQTRRKETQYF. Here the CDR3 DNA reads TGTGCCAGCAGCGTCCAGACTAGACGGAAGGAGACCCAGTACTTC. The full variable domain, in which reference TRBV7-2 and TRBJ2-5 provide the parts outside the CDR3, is GAGVSQSPSNKVTEKGKDVELRCDPISGHTALYWYRQSLGQGLEFLIYFQGNSAPDKSGLPSDRFSAERTGGSVSTLTIQRTQQEDSAVYLCASSVQTRRKETQYFGPGTRLLVL.

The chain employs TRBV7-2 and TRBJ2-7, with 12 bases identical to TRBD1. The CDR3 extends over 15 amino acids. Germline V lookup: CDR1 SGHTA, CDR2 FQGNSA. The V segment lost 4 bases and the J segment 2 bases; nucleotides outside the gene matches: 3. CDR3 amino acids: CASSSRDRGPYEQYF. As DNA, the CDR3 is TGTGCCAGCAGCTCCCGGGACAGGGGGCCCTACGAGCAGTACTTC.

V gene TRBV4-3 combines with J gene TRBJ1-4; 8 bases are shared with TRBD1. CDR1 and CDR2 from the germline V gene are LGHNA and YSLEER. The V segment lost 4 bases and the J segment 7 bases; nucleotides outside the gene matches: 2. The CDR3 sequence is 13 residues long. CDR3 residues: CASSRDRFEKLFF. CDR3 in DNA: TGCGCCAGCAGCCGGGACAGGTTTGAAAAACTGTTTTTT.

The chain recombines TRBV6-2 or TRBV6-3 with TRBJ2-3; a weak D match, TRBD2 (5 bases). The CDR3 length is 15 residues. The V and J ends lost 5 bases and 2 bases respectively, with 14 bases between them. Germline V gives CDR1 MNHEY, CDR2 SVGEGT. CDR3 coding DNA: TGTGCCAGCAGTCCCAGGCGGGCCTACACAGATACGCAGTATTTT. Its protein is CASSPRRAYTDTQYF.

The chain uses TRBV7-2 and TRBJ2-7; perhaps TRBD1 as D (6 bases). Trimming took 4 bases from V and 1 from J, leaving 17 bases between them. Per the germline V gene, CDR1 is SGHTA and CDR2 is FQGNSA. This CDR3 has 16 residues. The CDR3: CASSYTPGQISYEQYF. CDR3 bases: TGTGCCAGCAGCTACACCCCCGGACAGATTTCCTACGAGCAGTACTTC.

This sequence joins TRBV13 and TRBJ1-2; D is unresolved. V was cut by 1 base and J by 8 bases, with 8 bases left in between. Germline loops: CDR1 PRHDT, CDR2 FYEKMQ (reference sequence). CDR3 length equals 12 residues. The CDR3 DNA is TGTGCCAGCAGCTTAGCGGGGTACGGCTACACCTTC. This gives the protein CASSLAGYGYTF.

CDR3 nucleotides: TGTGCCAGCTCACCTACCGACAGGGGGCCTTCGAATGAGCAGTTCTTC. This translates into CASSPTDRGPSNEQFF. The rearrangement links TRBV18 to TRBJ2-1; 10 nucleotides match TRBD1. Losses at the gene ends were 3 bases for V and 7 bases for J; bases not matched to a gene: 9. From germline, CDR1 is KGHSH and CDR2 LQKENI. This CDR3 comprises 16 residues.

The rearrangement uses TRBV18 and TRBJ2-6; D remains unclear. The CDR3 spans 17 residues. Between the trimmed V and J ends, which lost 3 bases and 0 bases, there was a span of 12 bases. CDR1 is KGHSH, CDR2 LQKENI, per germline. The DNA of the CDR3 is TGTGCCAGCTCACCCCTGCAGGCCGACTCTGGGGCCAACGTCCTGACTTTC. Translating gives CASSPLQADSGANVLTF.

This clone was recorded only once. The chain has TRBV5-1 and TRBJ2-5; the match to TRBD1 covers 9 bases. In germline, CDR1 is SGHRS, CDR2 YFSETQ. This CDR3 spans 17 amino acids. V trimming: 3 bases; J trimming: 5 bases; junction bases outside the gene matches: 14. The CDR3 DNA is TGCGCCAGCAGCTCCGGACAGGGGCGGCTAGTCGGGGAGACCCAGTACTTC. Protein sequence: CASSSGQGRLVGETQYF.

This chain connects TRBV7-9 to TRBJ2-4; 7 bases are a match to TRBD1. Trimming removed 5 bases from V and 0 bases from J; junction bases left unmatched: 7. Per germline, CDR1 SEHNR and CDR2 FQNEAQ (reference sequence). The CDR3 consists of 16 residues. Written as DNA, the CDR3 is TGTGCCAGCAGCCATGGGACAGCCCTAGCCAAAAACATTCAGTACTTC. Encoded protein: CASSHGTALAKNIQYF.

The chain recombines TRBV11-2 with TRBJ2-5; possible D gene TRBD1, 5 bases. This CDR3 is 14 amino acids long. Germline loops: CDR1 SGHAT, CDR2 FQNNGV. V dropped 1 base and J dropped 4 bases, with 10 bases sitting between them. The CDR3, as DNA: TGTGCCAGCAGCTTAGGGGCCGACAGAGAGACCCAGTACTTC. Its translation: CASSLGADRETQYF. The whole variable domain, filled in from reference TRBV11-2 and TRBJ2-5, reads EAGVAQSPRYKIIEKRQSVAFWCNPISGHATLYWYQQILGQGPKLLIQFQNNGVVDDSQLPKDRFSAERLKGVDSTLKIQPAKLEDSAVYLCASSLGADRETQYFGPGTRLLVL.

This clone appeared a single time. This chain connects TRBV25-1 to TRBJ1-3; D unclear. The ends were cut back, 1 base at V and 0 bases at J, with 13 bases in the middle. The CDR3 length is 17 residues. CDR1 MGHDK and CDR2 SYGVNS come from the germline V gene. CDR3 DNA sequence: TGTGCCAGCAGTGAATTCGGGAACGGAGACTCTGGAAACACCATATATTTT. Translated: CASSEFGNGDSGNTIYF.

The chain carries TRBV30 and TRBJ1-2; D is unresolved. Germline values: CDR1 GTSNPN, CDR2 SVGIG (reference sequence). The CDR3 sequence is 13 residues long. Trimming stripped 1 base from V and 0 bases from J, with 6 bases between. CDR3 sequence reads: CAWSASANYGYTF. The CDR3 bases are TGTGCCTGGAGTGCGTCAGCTAACTATGGCTACACCTTC.

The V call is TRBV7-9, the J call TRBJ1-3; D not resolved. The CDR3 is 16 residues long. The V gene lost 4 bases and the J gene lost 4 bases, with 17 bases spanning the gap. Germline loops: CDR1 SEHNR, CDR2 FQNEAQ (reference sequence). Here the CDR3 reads CASSSTRGGFGNTIYF. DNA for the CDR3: TGTGCCAGCAGCTCTACGCGGGGTGGCTTCGGAAACACCATATATTTT.

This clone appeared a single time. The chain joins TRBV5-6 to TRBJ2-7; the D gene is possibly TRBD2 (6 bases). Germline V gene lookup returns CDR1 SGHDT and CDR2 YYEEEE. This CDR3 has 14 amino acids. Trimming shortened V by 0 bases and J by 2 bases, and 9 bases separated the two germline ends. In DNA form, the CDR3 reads TGTGCCAGCAGCTTGGAGGGACTCCCCTACGAGCAGTACTTC. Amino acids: CASSLEGLPYEQYF.

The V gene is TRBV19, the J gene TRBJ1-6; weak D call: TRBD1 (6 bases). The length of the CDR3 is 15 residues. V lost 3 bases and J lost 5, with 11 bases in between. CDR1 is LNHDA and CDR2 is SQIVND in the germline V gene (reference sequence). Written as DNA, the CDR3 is TGTGCCAGTAGTATTACGGGACAAAATAATTCACCCCTCCACTTT. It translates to CASSITGQNNSPLHF. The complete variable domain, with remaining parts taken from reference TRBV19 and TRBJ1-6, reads DGGITQSPKYLFRKEGQNVTLSCEQNLNHDAMYWYRQDPGQGLRLIYYSQIVNDFQKGDIAEGYSVSREKKESFPLTVTSAQKNPTAFYLCASSITGQNNSPLHFGNGTRLTVT.

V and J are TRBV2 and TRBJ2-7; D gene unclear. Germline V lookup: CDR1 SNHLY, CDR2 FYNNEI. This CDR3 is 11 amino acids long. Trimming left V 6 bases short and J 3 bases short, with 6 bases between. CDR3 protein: CASRRYYEQYF. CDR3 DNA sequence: TGTGCCAGCAGACGGTACTACGAGCAGTACTTC.

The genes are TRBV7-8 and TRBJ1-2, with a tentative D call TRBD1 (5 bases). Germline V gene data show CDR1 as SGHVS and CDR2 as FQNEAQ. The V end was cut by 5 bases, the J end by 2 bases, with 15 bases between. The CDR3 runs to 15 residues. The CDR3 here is CASSRGGGGNYGYTF. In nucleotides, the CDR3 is TGTGCCAGCAGCCGAGGTGGGGGAGGGAACTATGGCTACACCTTC.

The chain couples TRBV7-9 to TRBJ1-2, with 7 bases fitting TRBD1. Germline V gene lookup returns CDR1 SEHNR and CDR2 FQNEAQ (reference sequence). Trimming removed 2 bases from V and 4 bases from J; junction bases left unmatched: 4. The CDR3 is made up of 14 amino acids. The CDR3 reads CASSLLAGGYGYTF. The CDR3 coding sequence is TGTGCCAGCAGCTTATTGGCAGGGGGCTATGGCTACACCTTC.

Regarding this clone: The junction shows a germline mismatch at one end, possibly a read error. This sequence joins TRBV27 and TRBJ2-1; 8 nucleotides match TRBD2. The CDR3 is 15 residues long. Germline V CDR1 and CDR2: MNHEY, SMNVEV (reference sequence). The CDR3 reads CASSLGGFSSGSVVF. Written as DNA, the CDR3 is TGTGCCAGCAGTTTGGGGGGGTTTTCTAGCGGGTCTGTCGTCTTC.

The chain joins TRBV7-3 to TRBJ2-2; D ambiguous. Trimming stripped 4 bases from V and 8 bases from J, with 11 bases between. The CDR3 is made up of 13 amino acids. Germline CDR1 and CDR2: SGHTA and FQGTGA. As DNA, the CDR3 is TGTGCCAGCAGCTCCCTAGGCGGAGGGGAGCTGTTTTTT. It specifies CASSSLGGGELFF.

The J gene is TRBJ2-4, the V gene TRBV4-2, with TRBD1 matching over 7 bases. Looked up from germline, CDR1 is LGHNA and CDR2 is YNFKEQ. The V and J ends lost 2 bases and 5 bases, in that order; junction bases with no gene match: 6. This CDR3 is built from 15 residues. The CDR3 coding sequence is TGTGCCAGCAGCCAATTCTTAACAGGGGAAAACATTCAGTACTTC. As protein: CASSQFLTGENIQYF.

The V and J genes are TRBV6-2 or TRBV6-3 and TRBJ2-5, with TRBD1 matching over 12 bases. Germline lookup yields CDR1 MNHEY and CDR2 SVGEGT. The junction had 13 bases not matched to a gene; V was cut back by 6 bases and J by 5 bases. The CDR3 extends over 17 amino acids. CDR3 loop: CASSPLPGTGGLETQYF. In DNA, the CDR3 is TGTGCCAGCAGCCCTCTCCCCGGGACAGGGGGCCTGGAGACCCAGTACTTC.